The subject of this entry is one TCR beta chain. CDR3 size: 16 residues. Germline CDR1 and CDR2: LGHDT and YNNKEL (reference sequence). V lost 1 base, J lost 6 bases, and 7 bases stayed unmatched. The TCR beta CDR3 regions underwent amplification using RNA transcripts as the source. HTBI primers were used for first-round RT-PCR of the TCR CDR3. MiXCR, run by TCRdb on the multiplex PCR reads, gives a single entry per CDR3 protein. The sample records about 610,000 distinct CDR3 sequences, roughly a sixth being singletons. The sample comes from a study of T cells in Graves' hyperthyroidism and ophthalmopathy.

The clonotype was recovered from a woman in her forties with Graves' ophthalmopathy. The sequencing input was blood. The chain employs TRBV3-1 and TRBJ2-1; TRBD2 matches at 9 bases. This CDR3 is CASSQVPGLATNEQFF. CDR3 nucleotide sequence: TGTGCCAGCAGCCAAGTCCCGGGACTAGCCACCAATGAGCAGTTCTTC.